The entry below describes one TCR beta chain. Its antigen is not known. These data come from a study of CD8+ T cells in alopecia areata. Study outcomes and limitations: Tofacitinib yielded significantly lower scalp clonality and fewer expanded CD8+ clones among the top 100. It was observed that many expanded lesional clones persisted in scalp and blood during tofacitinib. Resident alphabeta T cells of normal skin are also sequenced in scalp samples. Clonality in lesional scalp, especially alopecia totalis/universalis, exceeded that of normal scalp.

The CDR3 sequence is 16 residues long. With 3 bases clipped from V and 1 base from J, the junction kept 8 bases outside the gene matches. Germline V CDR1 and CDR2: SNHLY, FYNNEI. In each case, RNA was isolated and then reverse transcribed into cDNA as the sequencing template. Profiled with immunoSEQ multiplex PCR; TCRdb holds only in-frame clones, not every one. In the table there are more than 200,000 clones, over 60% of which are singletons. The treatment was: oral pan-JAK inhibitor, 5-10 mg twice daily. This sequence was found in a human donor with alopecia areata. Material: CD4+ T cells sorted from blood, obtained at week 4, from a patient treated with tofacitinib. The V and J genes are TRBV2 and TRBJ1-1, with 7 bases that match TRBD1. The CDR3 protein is CASSDGWTGPNTEAFF. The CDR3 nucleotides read TGTGCCAGCAGTGACGGTTGGACAGGACCGAACACTGAAGCTTTCTTT.